This record covers a single T cell receptor (beta chain). This clonotype was observed a handful of times. The antigen it recognizes is unknown. No much larger clone is present one base from it, and per-base qualities are unavailable. TCRdb lists the instrument as Illumina HiSeq 2500. Quantitative 5'-RACE with molecular barcodes was used to prepare TCR beta libraries. Per the source publication's procedure: Disease-linked TCR variants were identified with a new computational method built on a probabilistic model of VDJ rearrangement. In-frame beta chains were kept once TCRdb had trimmed the public reads at Q25 with fastp and called clones with MiXCR. CDR3 protein sequences are deduplicated, and each keeps its most common genes and DNA. The V and J calls, along with clone size, are taken from TCRdb and not from the paper's own processing. The sample profile shows 350,000 or so distinct CDR3 sequences; 8% of them were found once. The ten largest clones represent 13% to 15% of the sample.

This sample stems from a study of CD8 T cells in ankylosing spondylitis (dated by TCRdb to 2017 to 2019). In terms of the full investigation: The study profiled T cell receptor beta repertoires in healthy donors and ankylosing spondylitis patients to find disease-linked TCR variants. Samples of peripheral blood were taken, and for ankylosing spondylitis patients, synovial fluid was collected as well. In total, the full study cohort was made up of some 100 healthy donors and roughly 27 ankylosing spondylitis patients. What the study reported, not specific to this receptor: Some TCR beta motif variants had previously been reported in synovial fluid and blood of reactive arthritis patients, which suggested common disease-initiation mechanisms. Blood from ankylosing spondylitis patients appeared to be characterized by a TCR beta motif made up of seven or eight highly homologous amino acid variants. The disease-linked clones had a CD8+ phenotype and were found at relatively low frequencies in peripheral blood. According to the report, matched synovial fluid samples from ankylosing spondylitis patients were significantly enriched for the disease-linked clones.

Taken from cysteine to phenylalanine, the CDR3 has 14 residues. The DNA shown is the 42-base CDR3, in frame from base 1. Germline trimming amounts to 3 bases on V and 5 bases on J, with 7 as the count of junction bases outside the gene matches. CDR1 is given as SGHRS and CDR2 as YFSETQ, both from the germline V gene. This TCR derives from a male donor with ankylosing spondylitis. Recombination connected TRBV5-1 to TRBJ1-1; 7 junctional bases match TRBD1. Material for sequencing was blood, either unsorted or a sorted T cell fraction (not recorded which). In nucleotides, the sequence is TGCGCCAGCAGCTCGGGACAGAAGGAGACTGAAGCTTTCTTT. This codes for CASSSGQKETEAFF. Extended through the reference TRBV5-1 and TRBJ1-1 proteins, this CDR3 yields the full variable domain: KAGVTQTPRYLIKTRGQQVTLSCSPISGHRSVSWYQQTPGQGLQFLFEYFSETQRNKGNFPGRFSGRQFSNSRSEMNVSTLELGDSALYLCASSSGQKETEAFFGQGTRLTVV.